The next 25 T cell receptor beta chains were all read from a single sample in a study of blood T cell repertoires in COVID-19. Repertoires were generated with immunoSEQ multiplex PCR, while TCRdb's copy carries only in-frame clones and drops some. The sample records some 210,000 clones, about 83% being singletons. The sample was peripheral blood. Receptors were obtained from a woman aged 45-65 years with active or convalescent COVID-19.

The CDR3 DNA reads as TGTGCCAGCAGCCCAACCGGAGAAGAGACCCAGTACTTC. Translation gives CASSPTGEETQYF. The chain is built from TRBV11-2 and TRBJ2-5; the D is unclear. CDR1 is SGHAT, CDR2 FQNNGV, per germline. Trimming pared 5 bases from V and 3 bases from J, leaving 10 bases between. This CDR3 is 13 amino acids long.

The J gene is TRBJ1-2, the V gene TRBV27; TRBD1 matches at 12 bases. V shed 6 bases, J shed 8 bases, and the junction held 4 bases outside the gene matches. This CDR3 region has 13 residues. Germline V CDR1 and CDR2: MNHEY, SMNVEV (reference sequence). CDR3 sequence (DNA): TGTGCCAGCAGCCCGGGACAGGGGGCAGGCTACACCTTC. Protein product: CASSPGQGAGYTF.

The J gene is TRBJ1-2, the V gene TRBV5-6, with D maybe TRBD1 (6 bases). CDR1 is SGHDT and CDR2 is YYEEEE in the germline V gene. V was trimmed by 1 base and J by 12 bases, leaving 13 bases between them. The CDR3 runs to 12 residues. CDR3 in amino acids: CASSLQRRGHTF. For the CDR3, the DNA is TGTGCCAGCAGCTTGCAGCGGCGGGGGCACACCTTC.

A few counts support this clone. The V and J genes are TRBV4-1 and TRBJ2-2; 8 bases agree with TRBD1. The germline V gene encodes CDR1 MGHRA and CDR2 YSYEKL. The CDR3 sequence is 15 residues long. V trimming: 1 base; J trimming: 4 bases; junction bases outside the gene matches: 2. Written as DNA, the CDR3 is TGCGCCAGCAGCCAAGCCGGACAGGGCACCGGGGAGCTGTTTTTT. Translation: CASSQAGQGTGELFF.

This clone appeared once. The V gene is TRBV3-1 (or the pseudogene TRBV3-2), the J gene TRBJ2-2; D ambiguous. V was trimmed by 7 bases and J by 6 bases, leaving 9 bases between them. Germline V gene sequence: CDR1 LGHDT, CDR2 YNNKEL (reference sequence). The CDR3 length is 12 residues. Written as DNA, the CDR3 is TGTGCCAGCACCCCCCGGGCCGGGGAGCTGTTTTTT. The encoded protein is CASTPRAGELFF.

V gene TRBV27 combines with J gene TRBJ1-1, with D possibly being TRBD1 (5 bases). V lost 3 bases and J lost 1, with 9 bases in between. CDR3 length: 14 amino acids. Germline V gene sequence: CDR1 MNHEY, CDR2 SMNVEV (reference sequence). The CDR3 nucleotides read TGTGCCAGCAGTTTTTACGGGGGGAACACTGAAGCTTTCTTT. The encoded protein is CASSFYGGNTEAFF.

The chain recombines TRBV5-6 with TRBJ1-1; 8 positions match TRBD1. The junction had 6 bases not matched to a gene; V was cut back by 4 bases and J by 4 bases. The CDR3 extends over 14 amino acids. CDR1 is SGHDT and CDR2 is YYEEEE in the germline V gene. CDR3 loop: CASSPDRVTTEAFF. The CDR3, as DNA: TGTGCCAGCAGCCCGGACAGGGTGACCACTGAAGCTTTCTTT.

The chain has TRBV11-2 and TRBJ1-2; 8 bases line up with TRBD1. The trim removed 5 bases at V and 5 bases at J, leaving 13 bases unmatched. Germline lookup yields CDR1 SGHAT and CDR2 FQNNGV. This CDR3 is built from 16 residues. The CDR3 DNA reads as TGTGCCAGCAGCCCTGGCCGGACAGGGCAGGGATATGGCTACACCTTC. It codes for CASSPGRTGQGYGYTF.

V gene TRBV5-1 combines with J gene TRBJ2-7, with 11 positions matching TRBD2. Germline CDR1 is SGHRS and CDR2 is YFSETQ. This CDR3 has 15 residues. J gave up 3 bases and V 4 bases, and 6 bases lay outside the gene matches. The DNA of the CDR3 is TGCGCCAGCAGCATAGCCGGGACTAGCGGCTACGAGCAGTACTTC. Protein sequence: CASSIAGTSGYEQYF.

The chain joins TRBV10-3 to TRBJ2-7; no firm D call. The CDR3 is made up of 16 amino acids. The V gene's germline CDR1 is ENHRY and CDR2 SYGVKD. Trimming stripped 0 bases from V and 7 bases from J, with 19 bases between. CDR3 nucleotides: TGTGCCATCAGTGAGTCGGGCCCGACGCCTATCGGTGAGCAGTACTTC. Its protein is CAISESGPTPIGEQYF.

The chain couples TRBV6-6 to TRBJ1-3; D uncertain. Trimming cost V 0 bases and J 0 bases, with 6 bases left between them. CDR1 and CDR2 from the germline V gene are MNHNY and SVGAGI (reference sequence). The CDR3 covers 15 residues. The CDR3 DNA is TGTGCCAGCAGTTACTCTAGCCTCTCTGGAAACACCATATATTTT. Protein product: CASSYSSLSGNTIYF.

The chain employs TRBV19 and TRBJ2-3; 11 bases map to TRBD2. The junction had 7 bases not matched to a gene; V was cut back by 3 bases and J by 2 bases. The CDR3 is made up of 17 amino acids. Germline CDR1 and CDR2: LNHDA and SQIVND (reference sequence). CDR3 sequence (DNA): TGTGCCAGTAGTATCCTCGGACTAGCGGGCTCCACAGATACGCAGTATTTT. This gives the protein CASSILGLAGSTDTQYF.

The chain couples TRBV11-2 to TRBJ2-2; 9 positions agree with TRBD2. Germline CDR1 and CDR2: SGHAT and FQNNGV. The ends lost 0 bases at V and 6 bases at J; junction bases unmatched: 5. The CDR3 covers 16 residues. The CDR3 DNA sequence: TGTGCCAGCAGCTTAGATGGCGGGAGGGAAGCCGGGGAGCTGTTTTTT. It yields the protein CASSLDGGREAGELFF.

In nucleotides, the CDR3 is TGTGCCAGCAGCAGACGACAGGGCAACTATGGCTACACCTTC. It codes for CASSRRQGNYGYTF. V is TRBV5-8 and J is TRBJ1-2; 7 bases align to TRBD1. Germline assignment: CDR1 SGHTS and CDR2 YDEGEE. CDR3 length equals 14 residues. Trimming removed 4 bases from V and 2 bases from J; junction bases left unmatched: 5. Supplemented by reference TRBV5-8 and TRBJ1-2, the full variable domain reads EAGVTQSPTHLIKTRGQQATLRCSPISGHTSVYWYQQALGLGLQFLLWYDEGEERNRGNFPPRFSGRQFPNYSSELNVNALELEDSALYLCASSRRQGNYGYTFGSGTRLTVV.

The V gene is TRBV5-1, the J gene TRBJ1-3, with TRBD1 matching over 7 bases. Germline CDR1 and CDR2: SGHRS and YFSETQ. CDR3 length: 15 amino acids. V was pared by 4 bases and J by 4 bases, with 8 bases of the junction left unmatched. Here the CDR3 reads CASSIGQVQGNTIYF. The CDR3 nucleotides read TGCGCCAGCAGCATAGGACAGGTCCAGGGAAACACCATATATTTT.

In DNA, the CDR3 is TGTGCCTGGAGTCCGGGACTAGCGGGAGCCTACAATGAGCAGTTCTTC. Protein: CAWSPGLAGAYNEQFF. This chain uses TRBV30 with TRBJ2-1, with 14 bases identical to TRBD2. The V gene's germline CDR1 is GTSNPN and CDR2 SVGIG (reference sequence). The CDR3 consists of 16 residues. V gave up 2 bases and J gave up 2 bases; unmatched junction bases: 2.

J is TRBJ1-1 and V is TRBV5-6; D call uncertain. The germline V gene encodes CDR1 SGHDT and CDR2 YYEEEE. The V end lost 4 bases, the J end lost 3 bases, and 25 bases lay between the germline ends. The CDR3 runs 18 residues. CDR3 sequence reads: CASSPLRERAFRDTEAFF. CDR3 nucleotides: TGTGCCAGCAGCCCCCTCCGTGAGAGGGCGTTTCGAGACACTGAAGCTTTCTTT.

In DNA, the CDR3 is TGCAGCGTTGAACAGTCCTACGAGCAGTACTTC. This sequence encodes CSVEQSYEQYF. The chain employs TRBV29-1 and TRBJ2-7; D not certain. CDR3 length equals 11 residues. Trimming left V 2 bases short and J 1 base short, with 3 bases between. Germline assignment: CDR1 SQVTM and CDR2 ANQGSEA.

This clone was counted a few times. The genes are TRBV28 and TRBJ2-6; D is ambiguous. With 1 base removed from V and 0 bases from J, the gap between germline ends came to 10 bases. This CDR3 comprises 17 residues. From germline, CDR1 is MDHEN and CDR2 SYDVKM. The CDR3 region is CASSLYSSSSGANVLTF. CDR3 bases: TGTGCCAGCAGTTTATACAGCTCGAGCTCTGGGGCCAACGTCCTGACTTTC.

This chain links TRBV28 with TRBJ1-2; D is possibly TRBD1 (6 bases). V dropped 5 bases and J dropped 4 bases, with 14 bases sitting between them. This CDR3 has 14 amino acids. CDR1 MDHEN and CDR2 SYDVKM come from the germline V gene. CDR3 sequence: CASSLPGHSYGYTF. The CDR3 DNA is TGTGCCAGCAGTCTACCGGGACACTCCTATGGCTACACCTTC.

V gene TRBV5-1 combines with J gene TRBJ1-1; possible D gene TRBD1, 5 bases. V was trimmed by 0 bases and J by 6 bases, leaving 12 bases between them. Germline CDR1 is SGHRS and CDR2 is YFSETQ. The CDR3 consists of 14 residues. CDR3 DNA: TGCGCCAGCAGCTTGGCAGGGCGGGGCCCTGAAGCTTTCTTT. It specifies CASSLAGRGPEAFF. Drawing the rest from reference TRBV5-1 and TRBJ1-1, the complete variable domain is KAGVTQTPRYLIKTRGQQVTLSCSPISGHRSVSWYQQTPGQGLQFLFEYFSETQRNKGNFPGRFSGRQFSNSRSEMNVSTLELGDSALYLCASSLAGRGPEAFFGQGTRLTVV.

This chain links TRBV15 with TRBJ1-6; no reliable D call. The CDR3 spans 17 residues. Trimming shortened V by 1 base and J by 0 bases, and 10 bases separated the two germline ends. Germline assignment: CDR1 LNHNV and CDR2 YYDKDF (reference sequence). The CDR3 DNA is TGTGCCACCAGCAGAGGAACCGTGAGCTCCTATAATTCACCCCTCCACTTT. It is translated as CATSRGTVSSYNSPLHF.

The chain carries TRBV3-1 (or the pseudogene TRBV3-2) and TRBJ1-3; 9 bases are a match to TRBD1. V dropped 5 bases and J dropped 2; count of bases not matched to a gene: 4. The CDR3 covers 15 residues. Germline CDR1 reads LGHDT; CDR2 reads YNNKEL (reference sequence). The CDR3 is CASSDRTGAGNTIYF. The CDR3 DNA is TGTGCCAGCAGCGACCGGACAGGGGCTGGAAACACCATATATTTT.

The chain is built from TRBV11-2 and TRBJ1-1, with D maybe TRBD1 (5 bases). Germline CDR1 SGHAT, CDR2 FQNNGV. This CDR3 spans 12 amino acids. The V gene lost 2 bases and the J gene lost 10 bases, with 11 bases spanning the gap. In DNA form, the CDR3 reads TGTGCCAGCAGCTTAAAGGGGCGGGGAGCTTTCTTT. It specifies CASSLKGRGAFF.

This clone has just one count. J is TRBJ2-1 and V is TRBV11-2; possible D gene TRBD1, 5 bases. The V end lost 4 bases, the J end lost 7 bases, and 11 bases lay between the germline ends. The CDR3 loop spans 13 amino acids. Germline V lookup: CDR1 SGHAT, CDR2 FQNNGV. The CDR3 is CASSWGRLNEQFF. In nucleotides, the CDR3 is TGTGCCAGCAGCTGGGGCCGACTTAATGAGCAGTTCTTC.